The 13 T cell receptor beta chains in this list originate from one sample, sequenced in a study of blood T cells in healthy people across ages (dated by TCRdb to the mid-2010s). The method behind the library was 5' RACE. Reads for this sample came from an Illumina HiSeq 2500. A second PCR of roughly 6 to 11 cycles was run with a J-beta primer mix and a sample-barcoded 5' primer. The public reads were reprocessed in TCRdb via fastp at Q25 and MiXCR, keeping in-frame beta chains. One record per CDR3 amino acid sequence lists the most common genes and DNA. The sample records roughly 1,800,000 distinct CDR3 sequences, around half of which are singletons. Jointly, the top ten make up approximately 2.1% of the sample. The sequenced material came from blood. These TCRs come from a middle-aged woman in good health.

The chain recombines TRBV3-1 with TRBJ2-1; D not certain. The germline gives CDR1 LGHDT, CDR2 YNNKEL (reference sequence). Trimming removed 0 bases from V and 15 bases from J, with 21 bases in between. The CDR3 contains 15 residues. The CDR3 sequence is CASSQDTGPNPISFF. In nucleotides, the CDR3 is TGTGCCAGCAGCCAAGACACCGGACCGAATCCAATATCGTTCTTC.

The gene calls are TRBV6-5 and TRBJ2-3, with no clear D. This CDR3 contains 15 residues. The ends were cut back, 0 bases at V and 0 bases at J, with 7 bases in the middle. The germline gives CDR1 MNHEY, CDR2 SVGAGI. CDR3 residues: CASSYSLLSTDTQYF. The CDR3 nucleotides are TGTGCCAGCAGTTACTCATTACTCAGCACAGATACGCAGTATTTT.

This clonotype appeared a few times. V usage is TRBV27 and J usage is TRBJ2-4; D is perhaps TRBD1 (5 bases). CDR3 length: 13 residues. Trimming shortened V by 4 bases and J by 13 bases, and 17 bases separated the two germline ends. Germline V lookup: CDR1 MNHEY, CDR2 SMNVEV (reference sequence). The CDR3 spells CASSSDPLGAQYF. The CDR3 DNA reads as TGTGCCAGCAGTTCGGACCCTCTAGGGGCCCAGTACTTC.

There are a few counts of this clonotype. The chain has TRBV9 and TRBJ2-2, with D perhaps given as TRBD1 or TRBD2 (6 bases each). The length of the CDR3 is 15 residues. CDR1 SGDLS and CDR2 YYNGEE come from the germline V gene. Trimming removed 0 bases from V and 5 bases from J, with 11 bases in between. CDR3 bases: TGTGCCAGCAGCGTAGTCGAAGGGGGGACCGGGGAGCTGTTTTTT. Translated, it gives CASSVVEGGTGELFF. The full variable domain, with the rest looked up from reference TRBV9 and TRBJ2-2, is DSGVTQTPKHLITATGQRVTLRCSPRSGDLSVYWYQQSLDQGLQFLIQYYNGEERAKGNILERFSAQQFPDLHSELNLSSLELGDSALYFCASSVVEGGTGELFFGEGSRLTVL.

The chain has TRBV6-5 and TRBJ2-1; 13 bases align to TRBD2. Germline V lookup: CDR1 MNHEY, CDR2 SVGAGI. There are 19 residues in the CDR3. The trim removed 7 bases at V and 8 bases at J, leaving 20 bases unmatched. CDR3 nucleotides: TGTGCCAGCACCTCCTCGATTAGACTAGCGGGGGGCCGCCTGGATGAGCAGTTCTTC. This gives the protein CASTSSIRLAGGRLDEQFF.

The V and J genes are TRBV7-2 and TRBJ2-3, with D perhaps TRBD2 (7 bases). V lost 1 base, J lost 10 bases, and 21 bases lay in between. The CDR3 loop spans 16 amino acids. Germline CDR1 reads SGHTA; CDR2 reads FQGNSA. The DNA for the CDR3 is TGTGCCAGCAGCTTAGAATGGACTACCCGAGGGGGGGCGCAGTATTTT. This gives the protein CASSLEWTTRGGAQYF.

V usage is TRBV6-5 and J usage is TRBJ2-5; 12 positions agree with TRBD2. V dropped 4 bases and J dropped 4; count of bases not matched to a gene: 10. The CDR3 is 17 residues long. CDR1 is MNHEY and CDR2 is SVGAGI in the germline V gene. CDR3 bases: TGTGCCAGCAGTTTTTTCTCTAGCGGGGGGGCCGCAGAGACCCAGTACTTC. The encoded protein is CASSFFSSGGAAETQYF.

This rearrangement joins TRBV28 to TRBJ1-2, with 9 bases that match TRBD1. The CDR3 totals 15 residues. Trimming cost V 4 bases and J 5 bases; bases outside gene matches: 8. Germline V gene sequence: CDR1 MDHEN, CDR2 SYDVKM. The CDR3 spells CASSSGQGGRYGYTF. The DNA of the CDR3 is TGTGCCAGCAGTTCGGGACAGGGTGGGAGGTATGGCTACACCTTC.

The V and J genes are TRBV28 and TRBJ2-5; 9 positions match TRBD2. In germline, CDR1 is MDHEN, CDR2 SYDVKM. V was clipped by 7 bases and J by 11 bases; unmatched bases: 20. The CDR3 loop spans 16 amino acids. In nucleotides, the CDR3 is TGTGCCAGCAATACCGCGGCTAGCGGGGTATACAATGAGCAGTACTTC. Its protein is CASNTAASGVYNEQYF.

This chain links TRBV5-6 with TRBJ1-4; D is uncertain. Germline V CDR1 and CDR2: SGHDT, YYEEEE. The CDR3 contains 16 residues. With 2 bases removed from V and 8 bases from J, the gap between germline ends came to 19 bases. CDR3 nucleotides: TGTGCCAGCAGCTTAACCCCGCAGCGAAACGGGGAAAAACTGTTTTTT. It encodes CASSLTPQRNGEKLFF.

The rearrangement links TRBV9 to TRBJ2-5; D unresolved. Trimming removed 4 bases from V and 2 bases from J, with 18 bases in between. Germline V gene lookup returns CDR1 SGDLS and CDR2 YYNGEE. The CDR3 has 16 residues. Written as DNA, the CDR3 is TGTGCCAGCAGCCCTCAAAGCGACCGAACTCAAGAGACCCAGTACTTC. It codes for CASSPQSDRTQETQYF. The full variable domain, its missing parts supplied by reference TRBV9 and TRBJ2-5, is DSGVTQTPKHLITATGQRVTLRCSPRSGDLSVYWYQQSLDQGLQFLIQYYNGEERAKGNILERFSAQQFPDLHSELNLSSLELGDSALYFCASSPQSDRTQETQYFGPGTRLLVL.

For the CDR3, the DNA is TGTGCCAGCAGCCCTGGAGGACTAGCGGGGGGGCTTAAGACCCAGTACTTC. Translating gives CASSPGGLAGGLKTQYF. The rearrangement joins TRBV7-2 to TRBJ2-5, with 15 bases fitting TRBD2. The CDR3 contains 17 residues. Germline V lookup: CDR1 SGHTA, CDR2 FQGNSA. Losses at the gene ends were 5 bases for V and 6 bases for J; bases not matched to a gene: 10.

CDR3 bases: TGTGCCAGCAGCCCACGACTAGCGGGGGATGAGCAGTTCTTC. Amino acids: CASSPRLAGDEQFF. The rearrangement uses TRBV7-2 and TRBJ2-1; TRBD2 matches at 12 bases. Germline CDR1 and CDR2: SGHTA and FQGNSA. J lost 8 bases, V lost 5 bases, and 4 bases had no gene match. The CDR3 length is 14 residues.